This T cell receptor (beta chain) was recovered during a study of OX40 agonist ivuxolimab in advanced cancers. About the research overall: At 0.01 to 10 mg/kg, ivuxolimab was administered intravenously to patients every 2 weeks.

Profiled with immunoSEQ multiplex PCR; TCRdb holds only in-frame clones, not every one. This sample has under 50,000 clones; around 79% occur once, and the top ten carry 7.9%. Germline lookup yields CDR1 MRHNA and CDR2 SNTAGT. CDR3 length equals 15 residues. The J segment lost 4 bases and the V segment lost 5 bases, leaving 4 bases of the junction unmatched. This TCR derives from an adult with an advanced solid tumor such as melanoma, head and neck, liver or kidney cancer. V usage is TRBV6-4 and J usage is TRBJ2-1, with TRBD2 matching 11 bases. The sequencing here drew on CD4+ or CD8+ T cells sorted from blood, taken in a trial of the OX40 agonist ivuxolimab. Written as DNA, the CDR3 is TGTGCCAGCAGTCGGACTAGCGGGCAATACAATGAGCAGTTCTTC. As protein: CASSRTSGQYNEQFF.